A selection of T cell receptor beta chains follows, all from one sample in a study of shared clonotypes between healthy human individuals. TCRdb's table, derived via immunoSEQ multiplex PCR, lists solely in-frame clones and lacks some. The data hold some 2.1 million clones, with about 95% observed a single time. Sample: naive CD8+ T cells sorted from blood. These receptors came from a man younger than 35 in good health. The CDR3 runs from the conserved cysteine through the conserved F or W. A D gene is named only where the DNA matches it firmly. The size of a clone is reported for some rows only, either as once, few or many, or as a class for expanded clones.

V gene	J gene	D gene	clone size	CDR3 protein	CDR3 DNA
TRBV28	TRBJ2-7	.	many	CASSMRIVSSYEQYF	TGTGCCAGCAGTATGCGTATTGTCAGCTCCTACGAGCAGTACTTC
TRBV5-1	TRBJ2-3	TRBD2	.	CASSWTSGSRGTDTQYF	TGCGCCAGCAGCTGGACTAGCGGGAGTAGGGGCACAGATACGCAGTATTTT
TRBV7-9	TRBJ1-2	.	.	CASSPRPGNYGYTF	TGTGCCAGCAGCCCGCGGCCCGGGAACTATGGCTACACCTTC
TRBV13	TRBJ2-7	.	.	CASSPHALSSYEQYF	TGTGCCAGCAGCCCCCATGCGTTAAGCTCCTACGAGCAGTACTTC
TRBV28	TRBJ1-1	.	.	CASSSIGGSTEAFF	TGTGCCAGCAGTTCTATTGGGGGGAGCACTGAAGCTTTCTTT
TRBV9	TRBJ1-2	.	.	CASSDSYGYTF	TGTGCCAGCAGCGATAGCTATGGCTACACCTTC
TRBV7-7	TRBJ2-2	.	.	CASSLGTVTGELFF	TGTGCTAGCAGCTTAGGTACAGTCACCGGGGAGCTGTTTTTT
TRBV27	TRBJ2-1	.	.	CASSRPGTLHNEQFF	TGTGCCAGCAGTCGCCCCGGGACACTCCACAATGAGCAGTTCTTC
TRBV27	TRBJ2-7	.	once	CASRYLSRGDEQYF	TGTGCCAGCCGCTATTTATCCCGCGGGGACGAGCAGTACTTC
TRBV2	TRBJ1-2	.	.	CASRTGEGYYGYTF	TGTGCCAGCAGGACGGGTGAGGGTTACTATGGCTACACCTTC
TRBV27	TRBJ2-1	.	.	CASSTQGQFIDEQFF	TGTGCCAGCAGTACTCAGGGTCAATTTATCGATGAGCAGTTCTTC
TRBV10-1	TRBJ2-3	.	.	CASSESDTLTDTQYF	TGCGCCAGCAGTGAGTCGGACACGTTAACAGATACGCAGTATTTT
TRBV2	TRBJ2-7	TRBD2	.	CARGLAGGNSYEQYF	TGTGCCAGAGGACTAGCGGGGGGAAACTCCTACGAGCAGTACTTC
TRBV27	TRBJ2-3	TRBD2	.	CASSSTSAADTQYF	TGTGCCAGCAGTTCGACTAGCGCAGCAGATACGCAGTATTTT
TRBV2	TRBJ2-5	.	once	CASRETGPETQYF	TGTGCCAGCAGGGAGACAGGTCCAGAGACCCAGTACTTC
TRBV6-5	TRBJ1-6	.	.	CASRTGFNNSPLHF	TGTGCCAGCAGGACCGGGTTCAATAATTCACCCCTCCACTTT
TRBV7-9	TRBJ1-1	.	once	CASSLAGTVNTEAFF	TGTGCCAGCAGCTTAGCCGGGACGGTGAACACTGAAGCTTTCTTT
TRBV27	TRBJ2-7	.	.	CASSLRGDLYEQYF	TGTGCCAGCAGTTTGCGAGGGGATCTCTACGAGCAGTACTTC
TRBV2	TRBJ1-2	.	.	CASSESFGVGYGYTF	TGTGCCAGCAGTGAAAGTTTTGGGGTTGGCTATGGCTACACCTTC
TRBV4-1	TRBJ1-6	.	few	CASSQDKMGNSPLHF	TGCGCCAGCAGCCAAGATAAAATGGGGAATTCACCCCTCCACTTT
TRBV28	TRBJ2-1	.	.	CASSLRPDGIDNEQFF	TGTGCCAGCAGCCTTAGGCCGGACGGTATTGACAATGAGCAGTTCTTC
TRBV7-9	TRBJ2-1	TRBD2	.	CASSSPTSGRAGEQFF	TGTGCCAGCAGCTCGCCGACTAGCGGGAGGGCCGGGGAGCAGTTCTTC
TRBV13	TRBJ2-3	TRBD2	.	CASAGVRTSTDTQYF	TGTGCCAGCGCTGGGGTACGGACTAGTACAGATACGCAGTATTTT
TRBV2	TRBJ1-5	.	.	CASSEFVSNQPQHF	TGTGCCAGCAGTGAGTTCGTCAGCAATCAGCCCCAGCATTTT
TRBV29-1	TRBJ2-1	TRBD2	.	CSVEGTSGGAAYNEQFF	TGCAGCGTTGAAGGGACTAGCGGGGGGGCAGCCTACAATGAGCAGTTCTTC
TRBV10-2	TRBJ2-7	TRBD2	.	CASRELAGGYEQYF	TGCGCCAGCAGAGAACTAGCGGGGGGCTACGAGCAGTACTTC
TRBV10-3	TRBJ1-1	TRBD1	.	CAISESRTGELLEAFF	TGTGCCATCAGTGAGTCAAGGACAGGGGAATTATTGGAAGCTTTCTTT
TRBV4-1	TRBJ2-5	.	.	CASSQDWGEETQYF	TGCGCCAGCAGCCAAGACTGGGGCGAGGAGACCCAGTACTTC
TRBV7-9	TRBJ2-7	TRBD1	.	CASFPHRTGGYGKYF	TGTGCCAGCTTCCCCCACAGGACAGGGGGCTATGGTAAGTACTTC
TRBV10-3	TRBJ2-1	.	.	CAISDSGLTYNEQFF	TGTGCCATCAGTGATTCGGGGCTTACCTACAATGAGCAGTTCTTC
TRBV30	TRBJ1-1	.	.	CAWTYGPGASEAFF	TGTGCCTGGACTTACGGACCGGGGGCGAGTGAAGCTTTCTTT
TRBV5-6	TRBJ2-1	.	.	CASSPRPGASGDNEQFF	TGTGCCAGCAGCCCACGTCCGGGCGCGTCCGGGGACAATGAGCAGTTCTTC
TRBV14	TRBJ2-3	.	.	CASSQDTPVTATDTQYF	TGTGCCAGCAGCCAAGATACCCCAGTAACCGCCACAGATACGCAGTATTTT
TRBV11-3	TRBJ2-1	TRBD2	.	CASSSTSGNEQFF	TGTGCCAGCAGCTCAACTAGCGGGAATGAGCAGTTCTTC
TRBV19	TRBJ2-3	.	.	CASSIDLESTDTQYF	TGTGCCAGTAGTATAGATCTGGAGAGCACAGATACGCAGTATTTT
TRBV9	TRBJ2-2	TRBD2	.	CASSVLAGDRELFF	TGTGCCAGCAGCGTACTAGCGGGAGACCGGGAGCTGTTTTTT
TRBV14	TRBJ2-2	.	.	CASSQVSGPLGAGELFF	TGTGCCAGCAGCCAAGTCTCTGGACCTCTAGGCGCCGGGGAGCTGTTTTTT
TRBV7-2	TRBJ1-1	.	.	CASSFSIEGAFF	TGTGCCAGCAGCTTCTCTATCGAGGGAGCTTTCTTT
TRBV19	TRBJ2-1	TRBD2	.	CASSTLPGLEGFHEQFF	TGTGCCAGTAGTACTCTTCCGGGACTAGAGGGCTTCCATGAGCAGTTCTTC
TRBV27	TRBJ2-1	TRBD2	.	CASTRASGIHEQFF	TGTGCCAGCACTCGAGCTAGCGGGATACATGAGCAGTTCTTC
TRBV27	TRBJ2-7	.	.	CASSLWPDSYEQYF	TGTGCCAGCAGTTTGTGGCCTGACAGCTACGAGCAGTACTTC
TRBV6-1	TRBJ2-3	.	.	CASSDFPGGETQYF	TGTGCCAGCAGTGACTTCCCTGGCGGGGAGACGCAGTATTTT
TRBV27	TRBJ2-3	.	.	CASSPRVGGTDTQYF	TGTGCCAGCAGTCCGAGGGTTGGGGGCACAGATACGCAGTATTTT
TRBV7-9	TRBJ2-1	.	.	CASSLLDRGLAGHYNEQFF	TGTGCCAGCAGCTTATTGGACAGGGGTTTAGCGGGACATTACAATGAGCAGTTCTTC
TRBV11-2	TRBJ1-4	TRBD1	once	CASSNGQAPWYEKLFF	TGTGCCAGCAGCAACGGACAGGCTCCGTGGTATGAGAAACTGTTTTTT
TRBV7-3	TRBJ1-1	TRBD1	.	CASSSVPGQVNEAFF	TGTGCCAGCAGCTCCGTCCCGGGACAGGTGAATGAAGCTTTCTTT
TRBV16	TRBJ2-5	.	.	CASSPYLEETQYF	TGTGCCAGCAGCCCATACCTCGAAGAGACCCAGTACTTC
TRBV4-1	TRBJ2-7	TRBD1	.	CASSIVGGHEQYF	TGCGCCAGCAGCATTGTAGGGGGCCACGAGCAGTACTTC
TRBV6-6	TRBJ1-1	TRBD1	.	CASGYPGGLNTEAFF	TGTGCCAGCGGTTATCCAGGGGGCTTGAACACTGAAGCTTTCTTT
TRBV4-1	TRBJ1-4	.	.	CASSQRIGEKLFF	TGCGCCAGCAGCCAGCGGATTGGTGAAAAACTGTTTTTT
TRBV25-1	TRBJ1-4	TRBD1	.	CASSEVGQGSEKLFF	TGTGCCAGCAGTGAAGTGGGACAGGGAAGTGAAAAACTGTTTTTT
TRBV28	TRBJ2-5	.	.	CASRPLSDRGETQYF	TGTGCCAGCAGGCCCCTTTCGGACCGAGGGGAGACCCAGTACTTC
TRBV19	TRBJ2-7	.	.	CASSTPGASYEQYF	TGTGCCAGTAGTACACCAGGGGCATCCTACGAGCAGTACTTC
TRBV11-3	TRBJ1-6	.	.	CASSFGELSDNSPLHF	TGTGCCAGCAGCTTTGGGGAGCTGAGTGATAATTCACCCCTCCACTTT
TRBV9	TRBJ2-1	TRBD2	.	CASSDGTSGSIGEQFF	TGTGCCAGCAGCGACGGGACTAGCGGGAGTATCGGTGAGCAGTTCTTC